This T cell receptor (beta chain) was profiled in a study of cytomegalovirus exposure and HLA in healthy donors. Study results and caveats: Among CMV-associated TCR beta chains, most appeared HLA-restricted in a later analysis. There were several of the most significant clusters that appeared linked to common viral pathogens in a later analysis.

It was with 60 Vbeta and 13 Jbeta primers that the PCR ran. TCRdb keeps only in-frame clones here, not all; method: immunoSEQ multiplex PCR. The data contain over 150,000 clones, nearly 80% of them singletons. A note on this clone: Antigen unknown.

V was trimmed by 8 bases and J by 8 bases, leaving 24 bases between them. Germline V gene data show CDR1 as ENHRY and CDR2 as SYGVKD. The CDR3 totals 15 residues. Sequencing was done on a sample of PBMCs. This sequence originates from a young man in good health and CMV-seropositive. This chain links TRBV10-3 with TRBJ1-2, with a weak D call TRBD1 (5 bases). The CDR3 is CAIGEGTGARRGYTF. CDR3 DNA sequence: TGTGCCATCGGAGAGGGGACTGGGGCCAGGAGAGGCTACACCTTC.